This T cell receptor (beta chain) was recorded in a study of blood T cells in healthy people across ages. The authors ran a second PCR of about 6 to 11 cycles using a sample-barcoded 5' primer and a J-beta primer mix. Using its own MiXCR run on the 5' RACE reads, TCRdb lists one record per CDR3 protein. Found here are about 780,000 distinct CDR3 sequences, 35% to 60% of them singletons; the top ten hold roughly 20%. Donors gave approximately 9.9 milliliters of peripheral blood apiece. This receptor was obtained from a man older than 75 in good health. What was sequenced was blood.

CDR3 residues: CASSLEQVTDTQYF. The DNA for the CDR3 is TGCGCCAGCAGCTTGGAACAAGTCACAGATACGCAGTATTTT. J is TRBJ2-3 and V is TRBV5-1; D uncertain. Germline values: CDR1 SGHRS, CDR2 YFSETQ. The CDR3 covers 14 residues. V was cut by 0 bases and J by 2 bases, with 7 bases left in between.